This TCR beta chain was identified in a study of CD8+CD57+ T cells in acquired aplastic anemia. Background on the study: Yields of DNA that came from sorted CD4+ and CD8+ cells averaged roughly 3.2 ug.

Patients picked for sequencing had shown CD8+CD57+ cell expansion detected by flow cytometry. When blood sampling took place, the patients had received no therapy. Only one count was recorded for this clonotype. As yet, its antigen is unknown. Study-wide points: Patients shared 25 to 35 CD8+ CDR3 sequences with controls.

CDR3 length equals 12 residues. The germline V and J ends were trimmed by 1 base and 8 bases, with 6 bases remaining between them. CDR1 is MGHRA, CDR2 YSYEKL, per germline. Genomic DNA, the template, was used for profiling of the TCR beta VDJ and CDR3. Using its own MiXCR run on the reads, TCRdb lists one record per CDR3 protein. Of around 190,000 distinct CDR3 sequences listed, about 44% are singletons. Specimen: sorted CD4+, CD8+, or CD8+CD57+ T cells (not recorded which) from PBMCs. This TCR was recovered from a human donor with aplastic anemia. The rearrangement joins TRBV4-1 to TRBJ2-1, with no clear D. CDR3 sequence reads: CASSQVVDEQFF. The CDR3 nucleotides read TGCGCCAGCAGCCAAGTAGTCGATGAGCAGTTCTTC.